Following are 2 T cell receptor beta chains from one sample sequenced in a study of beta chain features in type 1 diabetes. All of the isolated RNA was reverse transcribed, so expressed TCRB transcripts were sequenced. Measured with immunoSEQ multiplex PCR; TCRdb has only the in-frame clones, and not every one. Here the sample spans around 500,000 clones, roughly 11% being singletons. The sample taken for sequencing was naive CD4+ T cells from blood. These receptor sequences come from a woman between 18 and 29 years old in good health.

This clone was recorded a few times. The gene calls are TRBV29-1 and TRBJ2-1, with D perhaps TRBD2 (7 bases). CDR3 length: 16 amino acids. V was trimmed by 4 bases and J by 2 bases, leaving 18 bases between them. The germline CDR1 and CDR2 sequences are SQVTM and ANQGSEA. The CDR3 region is CSVAKTSGGPYNEQFF. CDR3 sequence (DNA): TGCAGCGTTGCTAAGACGTCCGGGGGGCCCTACAATGAGCAGTTCTTC.

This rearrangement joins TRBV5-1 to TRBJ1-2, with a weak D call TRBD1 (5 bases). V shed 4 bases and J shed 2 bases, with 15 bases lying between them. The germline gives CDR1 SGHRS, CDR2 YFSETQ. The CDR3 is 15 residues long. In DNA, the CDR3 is TGCGCCAGCAGCCGGTCGGGGCCGAGCAACTATGGCTACACCTTC. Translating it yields CASSRSGPSNYGYTF.